The 8 T cell receptor beta chains below all came from one sample that was sequenced in a study of blood T cell repertoires in COVID-19. Sequencing used immunoSEQ multiplex PCR; TCRdb keeps in-frame clones, though not all of them. The sample carries 30,000 to 40,000 clones, 70% to 80% recorded once. Sequencing used peripheral blood. These receptors all stem from a man at least 80 years old with acute or convalescent COVID-19.

J is TRBJ1-5 and V is TRBV5-5; 7 bases map to TRBD1. Germline lookup yields CDR1 SGHKS and CDR2 YYEKEE (reference sequence). Trimming removed 4 bases from V and 2 bases from J; junction bases left unmatched: 0. This CDR3 contains 13 residues. The CDR3 loop is CASSDRGNQPQHF. CDR3 DNA: TGTGCCAGCAGCGACAGGGGCAATCAGCCCCAGCATTTT.

The CDR3 nucleotides read TGCAGCGGGTTTAAGGGGGGGAGCACTGAAGCTTTCTTT. Translation: CSGFKGGSTEAFF. The chain has TRBV29-1 and TRBJ1-1; perhaps TRBD1 as D (6 bases). The CDR3 consists of 13 residues. V lost 7 bases, J lost 4 bases, and 16 bases lay in between. Looked up from germline, CDR1 is SQVTM and CDR2 is ANQGSEA.

The chain carries TRBV5-1 and TRBJ2-2; D is undetermined. With 2 bases removed from V and 8 bases from J, the gap between germline ends came to 10 bases. The CDR3 is made up of 13 amino acids. Germline V gives CDR1 SGHRS, CDR2 YFSETQ. The CDR3 DNA reads as TGCGCCAGCAGCTTTCCCGAGACTGGGGAGCTGTTTTTT. As protein: CASSFPETGELFF. Full variable domain (outside the CDR3, taken from reference TRBV5-1 and TRBJ2-2): KAGVTQTPRYLIKTRGQQVTLSCSPISGHRSVSWYQQTPGQGLQFLFEYFSETQRNKGNFPGRFSGRQFSNSRSEMNVSTLELGDSALYLCASSFPETGELFFGEGSRLTVL.

Within the sample, this clone is medium-sized. The chain employs TRBV6-6 and TRBJ2-7; possibly TRBD2 for D (6 bases). The CDR3 totals 15 residues. V was cut by 2 bases and J by 3 bases, with 14 bases left in between. The germline V gene has CDR1 MNHNY and CDR2 SVGAGI (reference sequence). CDR3 in DNA: TGTGCCAGCAGTTACGACCGCGGGGTAGGCTACGAGCAGTACTTC. Its protein is CASSYDRGVGYEQYF.

The rearrangement joins TRBV5-4 to TRBJ1-6; 8 bases map to TRBD1. Germline V gives CDR1 SGHNT, CDR2 YYREEE (reference sequence). This CDR3 comprises 15 residues. The V segment lost 0 bases and the J segment 10 bases; nucleotides outside the gene matches: 6. The CDR3 sequence is CASSLVGQEGSPLHF. The CDR3 DNA reads TGTGCCAGCAGCTTGGTGGGACAGGAGGGATCACCCCTCCACTTT. The full variable domain, its missing parts supplied by reference TRBV5-4 and TRBJ1-6, is ETGVTQSPTHLIKTRGQQVTLRCSSQSGHNTVSWYQQALGQGPQFIFQYYREEENGRGNFPPRFSGLQFPNYSSELNVNALELDDSALYLCASSLVGQEGSPLHFGNGTRLTVT.

This clone was picked up one time. This chain connects TRBV7-9 to TRBJ2-7; maybe TRBD1 (6 bases). CDR1 and CDR2 from the germline V gene are SEHNR and FQNEAQ (reference sequence). The CDR3 is 12 amino acids. The V and J ends lost 5 bases and 4 bases respectively, with 9 bases between them. The CDR3 region has the DNA TGTGCCAGCAGCCTCGGACAGTACGAGCAGTACTTC. As protein: CASSLGQYEQYF.

The chain joins TRBV4-3 to TRBJ2-2; the D gene is possibly TRBD2 (5 bases). Germline lookup yields CDR1 LGHNA and CDR2 YSLEER. This CDR3 spans 15 amino acids. Trimming removed 1 base from V and 3 bases from J, with 9 bases in between. CDR3: CASSQAGVYTGELFF. The DNA for the CDR3 is TGCGCCAGCAGCCAAGCCGGGGTGTACACCGGGGAGCTGTTTTTT.

There are a few counts of this clone. The chain combines TRBV5-4 with TRBJ2-1; D not resolved. Germline CDR1 is SGHNT and CDR2 is YYREEE (reference sequence). The V end was cut by 3 bases, the J end by 6 bases, with 4 bases between. This CDR3 contains 11 residues. Here the CDR3 DNA reads TGTGCCAGCAGCTATAGCAATGAGCAGTTCTTC. Protein: CASSYSNEQFF.